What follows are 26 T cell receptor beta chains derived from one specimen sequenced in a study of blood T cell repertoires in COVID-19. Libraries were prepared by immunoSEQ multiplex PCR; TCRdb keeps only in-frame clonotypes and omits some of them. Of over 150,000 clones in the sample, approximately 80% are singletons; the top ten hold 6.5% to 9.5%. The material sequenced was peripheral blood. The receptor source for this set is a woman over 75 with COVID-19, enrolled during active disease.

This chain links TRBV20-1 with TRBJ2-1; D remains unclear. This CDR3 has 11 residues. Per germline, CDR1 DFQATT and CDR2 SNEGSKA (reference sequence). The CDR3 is CAISVGRQQFF. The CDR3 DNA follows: TGCGCAATCTCAGTGGGCAGGCAGCAGTTCTTC.

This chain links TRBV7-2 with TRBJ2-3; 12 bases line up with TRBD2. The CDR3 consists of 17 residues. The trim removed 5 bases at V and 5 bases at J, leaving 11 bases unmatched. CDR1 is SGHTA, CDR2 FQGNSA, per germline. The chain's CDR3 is CASSPRRTSGEGDTQYF. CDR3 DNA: TGTGCCAGCAGCCCCCGACGGACTAGCGGGGAGGGAGATACGCAGTATTTT.

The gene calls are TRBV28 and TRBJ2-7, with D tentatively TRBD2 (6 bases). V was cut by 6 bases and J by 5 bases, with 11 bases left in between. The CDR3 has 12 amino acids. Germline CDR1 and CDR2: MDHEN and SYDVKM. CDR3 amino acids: CASRRTGDEQYF. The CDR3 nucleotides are TGTGCCAGCAGACGTACGGGGGACGAGCAGTACTTC. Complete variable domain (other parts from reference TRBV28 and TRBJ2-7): DVKVTQSSRYLVKRTGEKVFLECVQDMDHENMFWYRQDPGLGLRLIYFSYDVKMKEKGDIPEGYSVSREKKERFSLILESASTNQTSMYLCASRRTGDEQYFGPGTRLTVT.

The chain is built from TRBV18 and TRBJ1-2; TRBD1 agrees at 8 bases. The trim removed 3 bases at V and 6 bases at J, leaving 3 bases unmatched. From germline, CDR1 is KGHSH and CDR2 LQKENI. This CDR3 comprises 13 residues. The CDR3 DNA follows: TGTGCCAGCTCACCTCGGACAGGGCATGGCTACACCTTC. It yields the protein CASSPRTGHGYTF.

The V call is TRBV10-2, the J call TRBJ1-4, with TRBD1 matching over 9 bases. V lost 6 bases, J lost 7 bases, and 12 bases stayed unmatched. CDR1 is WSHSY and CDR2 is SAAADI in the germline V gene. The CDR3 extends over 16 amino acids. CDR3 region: CASRTTSGTGFEKLFF. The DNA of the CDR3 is TGCGCCAGCAGAACGACCTCCGGGACAGGGTTTGAAAAACTGTTTTTT.

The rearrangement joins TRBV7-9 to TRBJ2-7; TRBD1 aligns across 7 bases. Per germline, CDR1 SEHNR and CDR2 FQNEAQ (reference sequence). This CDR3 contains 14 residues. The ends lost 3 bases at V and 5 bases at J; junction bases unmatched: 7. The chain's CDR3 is CASSLTGLPHEQYF. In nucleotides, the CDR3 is TGTGCCAGCAGCTTGACAGGGTTGCCCCACGAGCAGTACTTC.

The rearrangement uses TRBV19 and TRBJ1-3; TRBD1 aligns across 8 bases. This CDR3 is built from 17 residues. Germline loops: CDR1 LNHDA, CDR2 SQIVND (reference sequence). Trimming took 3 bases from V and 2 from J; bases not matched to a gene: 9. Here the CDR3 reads CASSMGDRLLAGNTIYF. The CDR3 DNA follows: TGTGCCAGTAGTATGGGGGACAGGCTTCTGGCTGGAAACACCATATATTTT.

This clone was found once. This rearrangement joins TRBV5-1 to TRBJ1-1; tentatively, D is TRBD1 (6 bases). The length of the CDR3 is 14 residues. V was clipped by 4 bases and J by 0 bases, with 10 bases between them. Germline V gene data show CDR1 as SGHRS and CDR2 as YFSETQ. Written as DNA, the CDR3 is TGCGCCAGCAGCGTCGGACAGCTGAACACTGAAGCTTTCTTT. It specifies CASSVGQLNTEAFF.

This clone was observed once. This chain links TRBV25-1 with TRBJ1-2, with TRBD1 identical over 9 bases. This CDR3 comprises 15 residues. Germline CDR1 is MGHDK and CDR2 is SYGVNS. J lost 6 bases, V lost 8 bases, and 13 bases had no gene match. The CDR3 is CASSRTGDLWDGYTF. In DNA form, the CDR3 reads TGTGCCAGCTCCAGGACAGGGGACCTTTGGGATGGCTACACCTTC.

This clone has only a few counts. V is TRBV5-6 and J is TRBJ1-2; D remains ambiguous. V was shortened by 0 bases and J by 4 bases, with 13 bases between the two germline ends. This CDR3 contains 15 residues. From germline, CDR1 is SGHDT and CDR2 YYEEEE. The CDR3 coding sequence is TGTGCCAGCAGCTTGGCCGGGGTTTTCGGCTATGGCTACACCTTC. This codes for CASSLAGVFGYGYTF.

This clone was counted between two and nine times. CDR3: CASTRTTPRDQYF. CDR3 coding DNA: TGTGCCAGCACGCGGACTACCCCCCGGGACCAGTACTTC. The J gene is TRBJ2-5, the V gene TRBV2, with D possibly being TRBD2 (6 bases). The CDR3 is 13 amino acids. V was shortened by 7 bases and J by 10 bases, with 19 bases between the two germline ends. The germline V gene has CDR1 SNHLY and CDR2 FYNNEI.

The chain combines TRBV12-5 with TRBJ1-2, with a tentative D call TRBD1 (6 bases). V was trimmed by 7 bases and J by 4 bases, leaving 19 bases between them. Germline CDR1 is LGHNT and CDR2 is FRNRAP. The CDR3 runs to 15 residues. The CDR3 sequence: CASVGGGRLFYGYTF. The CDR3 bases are TGTGCTAGTGTCGGGGGGGGCAGACTCTTCTATGGCTACACCTTC.

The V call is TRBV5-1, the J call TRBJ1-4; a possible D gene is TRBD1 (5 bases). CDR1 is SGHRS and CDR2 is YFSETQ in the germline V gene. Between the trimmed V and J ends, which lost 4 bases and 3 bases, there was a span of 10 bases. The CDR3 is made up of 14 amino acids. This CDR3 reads CASSPGGANEKLFF. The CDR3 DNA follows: TGCGCCAGCAGCCCGGGGGGAGCTAATGAAAAACTGTTTTTT.

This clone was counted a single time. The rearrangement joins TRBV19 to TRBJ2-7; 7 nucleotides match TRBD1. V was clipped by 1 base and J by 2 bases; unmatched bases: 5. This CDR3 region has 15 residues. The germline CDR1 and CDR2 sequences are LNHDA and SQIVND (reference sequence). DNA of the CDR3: TGTGCCAGTAGTATAGGTGAGGGGGCTACCTACGAGCAGTACTTC. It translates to CASSIGEGATYEQYF.

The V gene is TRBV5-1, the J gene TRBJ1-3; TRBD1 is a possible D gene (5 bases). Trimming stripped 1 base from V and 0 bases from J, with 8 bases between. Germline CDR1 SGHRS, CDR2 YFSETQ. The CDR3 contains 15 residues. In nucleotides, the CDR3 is TGCGCCAGCAGCTTGTTAGGGGCCTCTGGAAACACCATATATTTT. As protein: CASSLLGASGNTIYF.

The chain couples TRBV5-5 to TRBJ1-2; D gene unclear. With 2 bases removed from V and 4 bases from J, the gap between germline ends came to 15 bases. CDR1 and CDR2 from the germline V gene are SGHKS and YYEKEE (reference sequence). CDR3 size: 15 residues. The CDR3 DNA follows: TGTGCCAGCAGCTTACAGTACGGGAAGGCCTATGGCTACACCTTC. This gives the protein CASSLQYGKAYGYTF.

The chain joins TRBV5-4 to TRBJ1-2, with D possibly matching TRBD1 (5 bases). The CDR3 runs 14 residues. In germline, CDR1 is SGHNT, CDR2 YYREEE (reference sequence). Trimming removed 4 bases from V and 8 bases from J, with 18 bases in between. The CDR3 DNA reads TGTGCCAGCAGCCTCACACAGGCTAATCAGGGCTACACCTTC. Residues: CASSLTQANQGYTF.

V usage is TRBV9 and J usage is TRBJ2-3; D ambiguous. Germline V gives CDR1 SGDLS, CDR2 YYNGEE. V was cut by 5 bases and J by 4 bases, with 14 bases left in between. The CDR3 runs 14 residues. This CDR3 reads CASSTYQSADTQYF. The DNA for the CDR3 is TGTGCCAGCAGTACCTATCAATCGGCAGATACGCAGTATTTT.

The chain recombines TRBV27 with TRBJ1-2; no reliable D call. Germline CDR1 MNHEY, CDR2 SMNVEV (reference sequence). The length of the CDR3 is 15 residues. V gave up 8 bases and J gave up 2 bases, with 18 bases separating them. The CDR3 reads CASSYRPGSNYGYTF. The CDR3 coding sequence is TGTGCCAGCTCGTATCGGCCAGGATCCAACTATGGCTACACCTTC.

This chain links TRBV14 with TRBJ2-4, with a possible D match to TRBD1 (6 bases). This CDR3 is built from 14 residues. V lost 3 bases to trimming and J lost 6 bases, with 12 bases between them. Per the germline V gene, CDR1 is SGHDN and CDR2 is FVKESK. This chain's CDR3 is CASSQDSFGNIQYF. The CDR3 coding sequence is TGTGCCAGCAGCCAGGACAGTTTCGGAAACATTCAGTACTTC.

CDR3 region: CASRAGTSRQSSTDTQYF. As DNA, the CDR3 is TGTGCCAGTAGGGCCGGGACTAGCAGACAATCTAGCACAGATACGCAGTATTTT. The rearrangement links TRBV19 to TRBJ2-3, with TRBD2 identical over 9 bases. Germline V gene data show CDR1 as LNHDA and CDR2 as SQIVND (reference sequence). Trimming cost V 6 bases and J 0 bases; bases outside gene matches: 13. The CDR3 totals 18 residues. Full variable domain (rest looked up from reference TRBV19 and TRBJ2-3): DGGITQSPKYLFRKEGQNVTLSCEQNLNHDAMYWYRQDPGQGLRLIYYSQIVNDFQKGDIAEGYSVSREKKESFPLTVTSAQKNPTAFYLCASRAGTSRQSSTDTQYFGPGTRLTVL.

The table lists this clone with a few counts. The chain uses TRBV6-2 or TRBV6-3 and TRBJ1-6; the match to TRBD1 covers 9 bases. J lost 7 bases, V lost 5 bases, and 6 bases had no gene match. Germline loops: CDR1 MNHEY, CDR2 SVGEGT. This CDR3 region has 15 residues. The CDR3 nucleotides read TGTGCCAGCAGTAGAGGGGGACAGGGCAATTCACCCCTCCACTTT. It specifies CASSRGGQGNSPLHF.

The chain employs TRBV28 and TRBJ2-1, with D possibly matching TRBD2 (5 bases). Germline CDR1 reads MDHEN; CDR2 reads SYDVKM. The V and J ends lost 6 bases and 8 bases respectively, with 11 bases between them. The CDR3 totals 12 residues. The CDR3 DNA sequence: TGTGCCAGCAGACTAGGAGGCTATGAGCAGTTCTTC. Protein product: CASRLGGYEQFF.

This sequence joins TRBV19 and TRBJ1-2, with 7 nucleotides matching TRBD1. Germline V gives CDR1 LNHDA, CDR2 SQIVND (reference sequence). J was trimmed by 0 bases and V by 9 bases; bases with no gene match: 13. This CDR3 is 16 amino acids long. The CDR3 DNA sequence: TGTGCCAGCAATACCCGCCAGGGGGGAGCTAACTATGGCTACACCTTC. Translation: CASNTRQGGANYGYTF.

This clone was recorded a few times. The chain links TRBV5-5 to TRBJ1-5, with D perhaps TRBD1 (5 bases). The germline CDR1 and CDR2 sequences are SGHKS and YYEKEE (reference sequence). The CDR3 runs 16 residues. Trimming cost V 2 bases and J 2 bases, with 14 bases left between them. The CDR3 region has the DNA TGTGCCAGCAGCTTACAGGTGTCAACCGGCAATCAGCCCCAGCATTTT. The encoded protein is CASSLQVSTGNQPQHF.

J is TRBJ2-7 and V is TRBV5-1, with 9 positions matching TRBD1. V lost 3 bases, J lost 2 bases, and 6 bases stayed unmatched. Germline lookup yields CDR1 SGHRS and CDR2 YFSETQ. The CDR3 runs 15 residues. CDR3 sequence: CASSSSGTGTYEQYF. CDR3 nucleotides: TGCGCCAGCAGCTCTTCCGGGACAGGGACCTACGAGCAGTACTTC. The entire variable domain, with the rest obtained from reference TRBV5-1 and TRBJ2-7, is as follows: KAGVTQTPRYLIKTRGQQVTLSCSPISGHRSVSWYQQTPGQGLQFLFEYFSETQRNKGNFPGRFSGRQFSNSRSEMNVSTLELGDSALYLCASSSSGTGTYEQYFGPGTRLTVT.